Described below is a single TCR beta chain sequence and its context. Per germline, CDR1 LNHNV and CDR2 YYDKDF (reference sequence). Trimming took off 1 base at V and 14 bases at J, with 19 bases between the two ends. The CDR3 runs 14 residues. This sample stems from a study of T cells in localized non-small cell lung cancer. Only in-frame clones appear in the TCRdb table, and some are missing; sequencing was by immunoSEQ multiplex PCR. Of around 36,000 clones in the sample, 65% to 90% were seen once. The receptor comes from a male donor older than 55 with stage II lung adenocarcinoma. The source material was peripheral blood mononuclear cells, sampled before any cancer treatment. The V and J genes are TRBV15 and TRBJ2-3; D remains ambiguous. CDR3 loop: CATSRGATEPSWYF. In nucleotides, the CDR3 is TGTGCCACCAGCAGAGGTGCTACGGAGCCCTCCTGGTATTTT.